This T cell receptor beta chain was captured in a study of early T cells in non-severe SARS-CoV-2 infection. Many counts were recorded for this clonotype. Each CDR3 protein is one row after TCRdb ran MiXCR on the 5' RACE reads. The table records roughly 28,000 distinct CDR3 sequences, 4.4% of them present only once. Trimming left V 0 bases short and J 4 bases short, with 12 bases between. The germline CDR1 and CDR2 sequences are MDHEN and SYDVKM. CDR3 length: 15 residues. The sequencing input was whole blood. This sequence was found in an adult who was a healthcare worker with PCR-confirmed SARS-CoV-2 infection or an uninfected control (not recorded which). The rearrangement uses TRBV28 and TRBJ1-1, with a weak D call TRBD1 (5 bases). CDR3 sequence: CASSLWGGQGTEAFF. The CDR3 DNA sequence: TGTGCCAGCAGTTTATGGGGGGGTCAGGGCACTGAAGCTTTCTTT.